This T cell receptor beta chain emerged from a study of sequential checkpoint blockade in melanoma. Treatment of the sample: randomized to nivolumab then ipilimumab (arm A) or the reverse (arm B). This clone was detected ten times or more. This table comes from immunoSEQ multiplex PCR, and its TCRdb copy is limited to in-frame clones, with some not included. The sample holds approximately 8,700 clones, approximately 25% seen once. From germline, CDR1 is MNHGY and CDR2 SAAAGT. The CDR3 has 16 residues. Trimming at V came to 0 bases and at J to 8 bases, leaving 8 bases not matched to a gene. The sequencing here drew on tumor tissue (inferred from file names), taken from a patient given nivolumab and ipilimumab in sequence. The origin of this receptor is a human donor with melanoma. The chain recombines TRBV6-8 with TRBJ1-4; 8 bases map to TRBD1. This CDR3 reads CASSYSLAGGEEKLFF. The CDR3 coding sequence is TGTGCCAGCAGTTACTCGTTAGCAGGGGGCGAAGAAAAACTGTTTTTT.